This TCR beta chain is from a study of T-cell memory formation after mild COVID-19. In the study overall: TCR clusters were mostly confined to one donor each. Findings and caveats of the study: Contracting clones from day 15 to 85 had balanced CD4/CD8; later expanders favoured CD4+. The appearance of some responding clones in pre-infection memory suggested that cross-reactive memory joined.

Using constant-segment primers, 5'RACE produced TCR alpha and TCR beta cDNA libraries carrying sample barcodes and UMIs. One entry per CDR3 protein results from TCRdb running MiXCR on the 5' RACE reads. This table holds around 340,000 distinct CDR3 sequences, around 15% found once. Trimming took off 3 bases at V and 1 base at J, with 6 bases between the two ends. This CDR3 has 13 amino acids. A remark on this clonotype: Its antigen is currently unknown.

This sequence was found in a man between 18 and 35 years old who had mild COVID-19 (a few samples of this study predate the infection). Cell type and time point are not known. The sequencing sample was made of PBMCs or a T cell subset sorted from them (not recorded which). The J gene is TRBJ1-1, the V gene TRBV12-3 or TRBV12-4; D remains ambiguous. The CDR3: CASSFGPNTEAFF. Here the CDR3 DNA reads TGTGCCAGCAGTTTCGGGCCGAACACTGAAGCTTTCTTT.